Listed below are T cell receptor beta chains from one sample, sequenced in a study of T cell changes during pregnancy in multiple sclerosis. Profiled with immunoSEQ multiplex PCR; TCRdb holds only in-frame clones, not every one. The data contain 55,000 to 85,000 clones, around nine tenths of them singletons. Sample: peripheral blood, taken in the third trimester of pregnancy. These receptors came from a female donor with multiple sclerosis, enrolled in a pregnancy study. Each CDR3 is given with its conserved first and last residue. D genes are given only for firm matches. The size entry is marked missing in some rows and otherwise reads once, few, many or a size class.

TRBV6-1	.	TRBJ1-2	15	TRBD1	TGTGCCAGCCGGATCGGGACAGGGGGCGACTATGGCTACACCTTC	CASRIGTGGDYGYTF
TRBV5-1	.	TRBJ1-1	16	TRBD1	TGCGCCAGCAGCTTGGGGACAGGGGACAAGAACACTGAAGCTTTCTTT	CASSLGTGDKNTEAFF
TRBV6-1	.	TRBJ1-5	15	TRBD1	TGTGCCAGCAGTGAAGTGGCAGGGGGCCGTCAGCCCCAGCATTTT	CASSEVAGGRQPQHF
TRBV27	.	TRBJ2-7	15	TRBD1	TGTGCCAGCAGTTTAGAGGGACAGGGGACCTACGAGCAGTACTTC	CASSLEGQGTYEQYF
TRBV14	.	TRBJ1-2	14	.	TGTGCCAGCAGCCAAGAGGAGACAGTCTATGGCTACACCTTC	CASSQEETVYGYTF
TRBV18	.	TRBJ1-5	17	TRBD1	TGTGCCAGCTCACCACCATCTACAGGGGGGACCAATCAGCCCCAGCATTTT	CASSPPSTGGTNQPQHF
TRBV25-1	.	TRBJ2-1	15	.	TGTGCCAGCAGTGGAGCGGGTTCCTCCTACAATGAGCAGTTCTTC	CASSGAGSSYNEQFF
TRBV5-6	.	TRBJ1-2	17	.	TGTGCCAGCAGCCGGGAACGGGGGGACGTTGGGGGATATGGCTACACCTTC	CASSRERGDVGGYGYTF
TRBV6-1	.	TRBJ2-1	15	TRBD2	TGTGCCAGCAGGGTTCTTGTGCTAGCGGGCCCCGAGCAGTTCTTC	CASRVLVLAGPEQFF
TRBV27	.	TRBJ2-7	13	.	TGTGCCAGCACCAGGAACCCCCAGGACGAGCAGTACTTC	CASTRNPQDEQYF
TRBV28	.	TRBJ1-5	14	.	TGTGCCAGCATGGGGAGACAGGAAAATCAGCCCCAGCATTTT	CASMGRQENQPQHF
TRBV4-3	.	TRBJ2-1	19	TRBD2	TGCGCCAGCAGCCAAGGGTCAGGGTTAGCGGGAGATTCCTACAATGAGCAGTTCTTC	CASSQGSGLAGDSYNEQFF
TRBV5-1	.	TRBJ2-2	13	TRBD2	TGCGCCAGCAGCTCGGGGGGCACCGGGGAGCTGTTTTTT	CASSSGGTGELFF
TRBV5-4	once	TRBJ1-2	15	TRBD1	TGTGCCAGCAGCTCTTACAGGGGGCCTAACTATGGCTACACCTTC	CASSSYRGPNYGYTF
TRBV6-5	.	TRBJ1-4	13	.	TGTGCCAGCAGTTACCCGGGGTCCGCGCACTTGTTTTTT	CASSYPGSAHLFF
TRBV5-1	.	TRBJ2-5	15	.	TGCGCCAGCAGGTTACGCGGGGACTACCAAGAGACCCAGTACTTC	CASRLRGDYQETQYF
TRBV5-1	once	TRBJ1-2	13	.	TGCGCCAGCAGCTTGGGGCAGGGAAGTGGCTACACCTTC	CASSLGQGSGYTF
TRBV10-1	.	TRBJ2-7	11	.	TGCGCCAGCAGTGCGGCCTACGAGCAGTACTTC	CASSAAYEQYF
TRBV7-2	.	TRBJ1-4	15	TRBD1	TGTGCCAGCAGTCCAATCGGGACAGGTAGCGAAAAACTGTTTTTT	CASSPIGTGSEKLFF
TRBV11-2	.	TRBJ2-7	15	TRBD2	TGTGCCAGCAGCTTAGATTCGTTGCGGGAGTACGAGCAGTACTTC	CASSLDSLREYEQYF
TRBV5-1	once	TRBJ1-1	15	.	TGCGCCAGCAGCCCATCAGGGGTGATGGGCACTGAAGCTTTCTTT	CASSPSGVMGTEAFF
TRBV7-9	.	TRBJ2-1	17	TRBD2	TGTGCCAGCAGCTCCCTCGGCGGACTAGCAGGCCACAATGAGCAGTTCTTC	CASSSLGGLAGHNEQFF
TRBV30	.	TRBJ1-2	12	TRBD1	TGTGCCTGGAGAGTAAACCAGGGGGCGCACACCTTC	CAWRVNQGAHTF
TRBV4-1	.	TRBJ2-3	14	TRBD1	TGCGCCAGCAGCCTGGGACAGGCCCAGAGGAGGCAGTATTTT	CASSLGQAQRRQYF
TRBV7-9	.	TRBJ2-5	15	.	TGTGCCAGCAGCTTGTGGCGTTCTAGGGGGGAGACCCAGTACTTC	CASSLWRSRGETQYF
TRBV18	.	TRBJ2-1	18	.	TGTGCCAGCTCACCACCGTTTGGGTACAGGGACCCCTACAATGAGCAGTTCTTC	CASSPPFGYRDPYNEQFF
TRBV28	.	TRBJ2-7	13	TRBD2	TGTGCCAGCAGTTTAGCGGGAGGGCCTCAGCAGTACTTC	CASSLAGGPQQYF
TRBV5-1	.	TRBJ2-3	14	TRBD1	TGCGCCAGCAGCTCGGGACAGGGATTAGATACGCAGTATTTT	CASSSGQGLDTQYF
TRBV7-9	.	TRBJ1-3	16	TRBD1	TGTGCCAGCAGCTTCGACAGGGATCTCTCTGGAAACACCATATATTTT	CASSFDRDLSGNTIYF